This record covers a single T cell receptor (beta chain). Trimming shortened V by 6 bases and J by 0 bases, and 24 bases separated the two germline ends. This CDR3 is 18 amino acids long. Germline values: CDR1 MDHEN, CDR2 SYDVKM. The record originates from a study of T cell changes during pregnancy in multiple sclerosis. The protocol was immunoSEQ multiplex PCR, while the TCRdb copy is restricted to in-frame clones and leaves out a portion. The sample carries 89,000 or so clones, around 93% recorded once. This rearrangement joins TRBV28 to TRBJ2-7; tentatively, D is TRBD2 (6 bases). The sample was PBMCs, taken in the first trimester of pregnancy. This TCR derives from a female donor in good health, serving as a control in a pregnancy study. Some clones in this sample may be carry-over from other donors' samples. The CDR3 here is CASSRFGGPTHLSYEQYF. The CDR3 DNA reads TGTGCCAGCAGCCGCTTCGGGGGACCGACACACCTCTCCTACGAGCAGTACTTC.